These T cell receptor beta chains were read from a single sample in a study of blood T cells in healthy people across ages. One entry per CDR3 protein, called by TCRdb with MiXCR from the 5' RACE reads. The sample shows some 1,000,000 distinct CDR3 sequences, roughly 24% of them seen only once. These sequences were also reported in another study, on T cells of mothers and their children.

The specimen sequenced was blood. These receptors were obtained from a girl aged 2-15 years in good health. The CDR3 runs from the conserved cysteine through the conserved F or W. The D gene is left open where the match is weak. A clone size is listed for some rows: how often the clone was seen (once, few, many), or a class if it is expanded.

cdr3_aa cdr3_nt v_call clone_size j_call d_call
CASSQALAGNIYEQYF TGTGCCAGCAGCCAAGCTCTAGCGGGAAATATTTACGAGCAGTACTTC TRBV3-1 . TRBJ2-7 TRBD2
CASSFGTDTDTQYF TGTGCCAGCAGTTTCGGGACAGACACAGATACGCAGTATTTT TRBV27 few TRBJ2-3 TRBD1
CASSLTPNTEAFF TGTGCCAGCAGCTTGACCCCCAACACTGAAGCTTTCTTT TRBV7-9 many TRBJ1-1 .
CASSPPPGGNTGELFF TGTGCCAGCTCACCACCACCCGGAGGGAACACCGGGGAGCTGTTTTTT TRBV18 . TRBJ2-2 .
CASSLALSSLTDTQYF TGTGCCAGCAGCTTAGCCCTCTCTAGCTTAACAGATACGCAGTATTTT TRBV7-3 . TRBJ2-3 .
CASSFSPGGELFF TGTGCCAGCAGCTTTAGTCCGGGCGGGGAGCTGTTTTTT TRBV5-6 . TRBJ2-2 .
CASSHGTDKNIQYF TGTGCCAGCAGCCACGGGACGGATAAAAACATTCAGTACTTC TRBV11-3 . TRBJ2-4 .
CASSVEGRTTQIQYF TGTGCCAGCAGCGTAGAGGGTAGGACAACACAGATCCAGTACTTC TRBV9 . TRBJ2-5 .
CSAPLRGLKSGANVLTF TGCAGTGCTCCGTTAAGGGGGCTGAAGTCTGGGGCCAACGTCCTGACTTTC TRBV20-1 . TRBJ2-6 TRBD1
CASSQDRDSKDEQYF TGTGCCAGCAGCCAAGATCGGGACAGCAAGGACGAGCAGTACTTC TRBV3-1 few TRBJ2-7 TRBD1
CASSPGSQGADYGYTF TGCGCCAGCAGCCCGGGGAGTCAGGGGGCCGACTATGGCTACACCTTC TRBV5-1 few TRBJ1-2 TRBD1
CASSSTGTGHTGELFF TGCGCCAGCAGTTCCACCGGGACGGGGCACACCGGGGAGCTGTTTTTT TRBV5-1 . TRBJ2-2 .
CSVGNADTQYF TGCAGCGTTGGAAACGCAGATACGCAGTATTTT TRBV29-1 few TRBJ2-3 .
CASSSTGGGAETQYF TGCGCCAGCAGCTCCACAGGGGGGGGAGCGGAGACCCAGTACTTC TRBV5-1 few TRBJ2-5 .
CSATNAPSDEQYF TGCAGTGCTACTAATGCCCCGTCGGACGAGCAGTACTTC TRBV20-1 . TRBJ2-7 .
CASSWANNGTGAFF TGTGCCAGCAGCTGGGCGAACAATGGGACTGGAGCTTTCTTT TRBV7-9 . TRBJ1-1 .
CASSHENGVSGANVLTF TGTGCCAGCAGCCATGAAAACGGAGTTTCTGGGGCCAACGTCCTGACTTTC TRBV3-1 . TRBJ2-6 .
CASRPPGTSDEQFF TGTGCCAGCAGACCCCCCGGGACTAGCGATGAGCAGTTCTTC TRBV12-3/TRBV12-4 . TRBJ2-1 TRBD2